The clone carrying this TCR beta chain occurred many times. The source of the sample is a study of low-dose radiotherapy and immunotherapy resistance in tumors. Study at large: With 1 Gy per fraction every two weeks, Cohort 2 accumulated 13 Gy across 26 weeks. On an every-two-weeks schedule, patients received intravenous nivolumab 240 mg, along with ipilimumab 1 mg/kg every six weeks. Aspirin was taken orally by patients at 300 mg daily for four cycles from cycle 1 day 1. The study administered intravenous cyclophosphamide at 200 mg/m2 every two weeks, one day ahead of radiation and immunotherapy.

The V and J ends lost 1 base and 8 bases respectively, with 14 bases between them. This CDR3 has 14 residues. Germline V gives CDR1 SGHTA, CDR2 FQGTGA. Time point meaning: before trial treatment. TRAV- and TRBV-specific primers were used for first-strand cDNA, which covered alpha and beta chains. TCR amplification involved 20 to 25 PCR cycles with a constant-region primer and V-primer adapter. TCRdb processed the reads anew with MiXCR; each CDR3 protein has one entry. The sample records fewer than 90,000 distinct CDR3 sequences, over 15% being singletons. This rearrangement joins TRBV7-3 to TRBJ1-2; TRBD1 might be the D (6 bases). The receptor was derived from a male donor with prostate cancer. The sequences come from PBMCs, collected before treatment. The CDR3: CASSLNQGQSGYTF. The CDR3 nucleotides read TGTGCCAGCAGCTTAAATCAGGGGCAGAGCGGCTACACCTTC.